These T cell receptor beta chains were read from a single sample in a study of cytomegalovirus exposure and HLA in healthy donors. Produced via immunoSEQ multiplex PCR; TCRdb's table is partial and in-frame only. Of over 100,000 clones in the sample, approximately 78% were seen once. Sequenced: PBMCs. These receptors were collected from a woman aged 30 to 39 in good health and CMV-seropositive. Both conserved end residues are part of each CDR3. D genes are given only for firm matches.

j_gene: TRBJ1-2
d_gene: TRBD1
v_gene: TRBV27
CDR3aa: CASSFLRDITGGVGYTF
CDR3nt: TGTGCCAGCAGTTTTCTGCGGGATATCACAGGGGGCGTCGGCTACACCTTC

j_gene: TRBJ1-4
d_gene: NA
v_gene: TRBV4-2
CDR3aa: CASSQVSGQYEKLFF
CDR3nt: TGTGCCAGCAGCCAAGTCTCCGGACAATATGAAAAACTGTTTTTT

j_gene: TRBJ2-2
d_gene: NA
v_gene: TRBV2
CDR3aa: CASTLDTNTGELFF
CDR3nt: TGTGCCAGCACCCTGGACACGAACACCGGGGAGCTGTTTTTT

j_gene: TRBJ2-7
d_gene: TRBD1
v_gene: TRBV2
CDR3aa: CASRDPGQGLYEQYF
CDR3nt: TGTGCCAGCAGGGACCCGGGACAGGGACTCTACGAGCAGTACTTC

j_gene: TRBJ1-1
d_gene: NA
v_gene: TRBV9
CDR3aa: CASSARGHMNTEAFF
CDR3nt: TGTGCCAGCAGCGCCCGGGGACACATGAACACTGAAGCTTTCTTT

j_gene: TRBJ1-6
d_gene: NA
v_gene: TRBV7-9
CDR3aa: CSVPPLEGRGMVPLHF
CDR3nt: TGTTCCGTACCACCTCTCGAGGGCAGGGGTATGGTACCCCTCCACTTT

j_gene: TRBJ2-1
d_gene: NA
v_gene: TRBV7-7
CDR3aa: CASSQDSTNEQFF
CDR3nt: TGTGCCAGCAGCCAGGACAGTACGAATGAGCAGTTCTTC

j_gene: TRBJ1-1
d_gene: NA
v_gene: TRBV27
CDR3aa: CASSFIAGAWTEAFF
CDR3nt: TGTGCCAGCAGTTTCATAGCGGGGGCGTGGACTGAAGCTTTCTTT

j_gene: TRBJ2-3
d_gene: NA
v_gene: TRBV6-5
CDR3aa: CASSRDITDTQYF
CDR3nt: TGTGCCAGCAGCCGTGACATTACAGATACGCAGTATTTT

j_gene: TRBJ2-7
d_gene: NA
v_gene: TRBV7-2
CDR3aa: CASGQGFYEQYF
CDR3nt: TGTGCCAGCGGCCAGGGTTTCTACGAGCAGTACTTC

j_gene: TRBJ1-1
d_gene: TRBD1
v_gene: TRBV18
CDR3aa: CASSPVRTGGEGAFF
CDR3nt: TGTGCCAGCTCACCAGTCAGGACAGGGGGCGAGGGAGCTTTCTTT